The TCR beta chain described here comes from a study of multiple sclerosis patients with progressive multifocal leukoencephalopathy. Indicated time point: about 6 months of natalizumab therapy. Clones were sequenced by immunoSEQ multiplex PCR, and TCRdb holds only the in-frame ones, with some missing. The data show tens of thousands of clones, around nine tenths seen once. The V gene lost 4 bases and the J gene lost 5 bases, with 11 bases spanning the gap. Germline CDR1 and CDR2: SGHNT and YYREEE (reference sequence). This CDR3 is 13 amino acids long. This sequence originates from a human donor with multiple sclerosis. The source material was PBMCs, sampled from a patient treated with natalizumab. The J gene is TRBJ2-3, the V gene TRBV5-4; D gene uncertain. CDR3 residues: CASSHNNQDTQYF. CDR3 nucleotides: TGTGCCAGCAGCCATAATAATCAAGATACGCAGTATTTT.